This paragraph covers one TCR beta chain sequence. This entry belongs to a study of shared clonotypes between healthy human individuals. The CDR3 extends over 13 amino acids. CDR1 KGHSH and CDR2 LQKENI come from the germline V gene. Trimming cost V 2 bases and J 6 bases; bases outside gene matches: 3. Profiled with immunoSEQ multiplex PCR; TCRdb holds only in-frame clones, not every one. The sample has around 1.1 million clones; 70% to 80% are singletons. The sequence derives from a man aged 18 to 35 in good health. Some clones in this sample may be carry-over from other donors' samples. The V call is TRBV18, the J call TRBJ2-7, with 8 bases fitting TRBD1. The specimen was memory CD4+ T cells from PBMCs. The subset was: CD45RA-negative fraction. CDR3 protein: CASSPSGQGEQYF. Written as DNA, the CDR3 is TGTGCCAGCTCACCATCTGGACAGGGCGAGCAGTACTTC.